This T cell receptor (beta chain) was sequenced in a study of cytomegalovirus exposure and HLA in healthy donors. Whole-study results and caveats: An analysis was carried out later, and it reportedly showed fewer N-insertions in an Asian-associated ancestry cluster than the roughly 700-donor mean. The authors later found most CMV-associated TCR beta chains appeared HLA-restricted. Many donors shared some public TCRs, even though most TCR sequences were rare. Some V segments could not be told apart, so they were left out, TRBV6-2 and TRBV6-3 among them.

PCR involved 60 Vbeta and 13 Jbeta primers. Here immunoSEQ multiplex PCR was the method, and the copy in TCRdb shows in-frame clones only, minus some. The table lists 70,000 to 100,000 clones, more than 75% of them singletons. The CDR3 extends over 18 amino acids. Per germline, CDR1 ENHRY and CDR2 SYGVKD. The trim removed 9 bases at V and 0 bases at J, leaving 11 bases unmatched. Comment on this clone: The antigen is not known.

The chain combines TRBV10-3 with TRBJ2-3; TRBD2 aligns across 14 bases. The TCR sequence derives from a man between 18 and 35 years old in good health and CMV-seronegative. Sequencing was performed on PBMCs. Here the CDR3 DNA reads TGTGCCATGAGACTAGCGGGGGGGCCCAGCACAAGCACAGATACGCAGTATTTT. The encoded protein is CAMRLAGGPSTSTDTQYF.